Each of the 22 T cell receptor beta chains below was sequenced from the same sample in a study of T cells after yellow fever vaccination. Each CDR3 protein is one row after TCRdb ran MiXCR on the 5' RACE reads. The data show hundreds of thousands of distinct CDR3 sequences, 11% seen once. Specimen: PBMCs, collected on the day of the first yellow fever vaccination. All receptors derive from a man aged 18 to 35 who received the YFV17D yellow fever vaccine.

This clonotype was seen more than once but under ten times. V usage is TRBV2 and J usage is TRBJ2-7, with TRBD1 matching over 8 bases. The CDR3 sequence is 12 residues long. V lost 8 bases, J lost 5 bases, and 5 bases stayed unmatched. Germline V gene data show CDR1 as SNHLY and CDR2 as FYNNEI. CDR3 coding DNA: TGTGCCAGCGGAGGACAGGGCCACGAGCAGTACGTC. This gives the protein CASGGQGHEQYV.

The chain recombines TRBV7-9 with TRBJ2-7; D uncertain. Looked up from germline, CDR1 is SEHNR and CDR2 is FQNEAQ (reference sequence). The CDR3 is 14 amino acids. V dropped 6 bases and J dropped 1 base, with 13 bases sitting between them. The CDR3 coding sequence is TGTGCCAGCAGTGTTACCACTGAGTCCTACGAGCAGTACTTC. Translated: CASSVTTESYEQYF.

This clonotype turned up a few times. The rearrangement uses TRBV5-4 and TRBJ1-6; D is undetermined. The CDR3 has 15 residues. Germline values: CDR1 SGHNT, CDR2 YYREEE (reference sequence). Trimming pared 0 bases from V and 2 bases from J, leaving 6 bases between. The DNA of the CDR3 is TGTGCCAGCAGCTTGGGACAAACCTATAATTCACCCCTCCACTTT. As protein: CASSLGQTYNSPLHF.

The rearrangement joins TRBV6-5 to TRBJ2-7, with D perhaps being TRBD1 or TRBD2 (5 bases each). V dropped 3 bases and J dropped 6 bases, with 12 bases sitting between them. The germline V gene has CDR1 MNHEY and CDR2 SVGAGI. The CDR3 has 13 amino acids. The CDR3, as DNA: TGTGCCAGCAGTTATCGGGGTCAGGGCGAGCAGTACTTC. This sequence encodes CASSYRGQGEQYF.

The V gene is TRBV5-4, the J gene TRBJ2-5, with 8 bases aligning to TRBD2. V dropped 5 bases and J dropped 0; count of bases not matched to a gene: 9. Germline CDR1 and CDR2: SGHNT and YYREEE (reference sequence). CDR3 length: 16 amino acids. In nucleotides, the CDR3 is TGTGCCAGCAGTGCCGGGGGGGCCTGGTACCAAGAGACCCAGTACTTC. It yields the protein CASSAGGAWYQETQYF.

The V gene is TRBV4-2, the J gene TRBJ2-2, with a tentative D call TRBD2 (6 bases). Trimming cost V 2 bases and J 1 base, with 8 bases left between them. The germline CDR1 and CDR2 sequences are LGHNA and YNFKEQ. CDR3 length equals 15 residues. CDR3 in amino acids: CASSQLGGNTGELFF. CDR3 in DNA: TGTGCCAGCAGCCAACTCGGGGGGAACACCGGGGAGCTGTTTTTT.

This clonotype has at least ten counts. The chain couples TRBV4-1 to TRBJ2-4; D is possibly TRBD1 (6 bases). Trimming stripped 5 bases from V and 0 bases from J, with 11 bases between. CDR1 is MGHRA, CDR2 YSYEKL, per germline. The CDR3 consists of 15 residues. In nucleotides, the CDR3 is TGCGCCAGCAGCGCAGGGGAACTAGCCAAAAACATTCAGTACTTC. Its translation is CASSAGELAKNIQYF.

The chain combines TRBV6-1 with TRBJ2-1, with D tentatively TRBD2 (6 bases). The germline CDR1 and CDR2 sequences are MNHNS and SASEGT. V lost 6 bases, J lost 0 bases, and 15 bases lay in between. The CDR3 length is 16 residues. CDR3: CASRIGTFSSYNEQFF. The CDR3 region has the DNA TGTGCCAGCAGAATCGGGACTTTTAGCTCCTACAATGAGCAGTTCTTC.

This chain uses TRBV20-1 with TRBJ2-5, with 11 bases matching TRBD2. Germline lookup yields CDR1 DFQATT and CDR2 SNEGSKA (reference sequence). J was trimmed by 4 bases and V by 5 bases; bases with no gene match: 6. The CDR3 sequence is 14 residues long. CDR3 in amino acids: CSAPIGTSGETQYF. The CDR3 nucleotides are TGCAGTGCTCCCATAGGGACTAGCGGAGAGACCCAGTACTTC.

The rearrangement links TRBV20-1 to TRBJ1-2; the match to TRBD1 covers 8 bases. Per germline, CDR1 DFQATT and CDR2 SNEGSKA (reference sequence). The CDR3 contains 11 residues. The V and J ends lost 6 bases and 8 bases, in that order; junction bases with no gene match: 5. The chain's CDR3 is CSARTGSGYTF. In DNA, the CDR3 is TGCAGTGCGCGGACAGGGTCAGGCTACACCTTC.

This clonotype was observed a few times. The J gene is TRBJ2-1, the V gene TRBV29-1; TRBD2 matches at 10 bases. Trimming cost V 4 bases and J 7 bases; bases outside gene matches: 7. Germline V gives CDR1 SQVTM, CDR2 ANQGSEA. The CDR3 is made up of 14 amino acids. As DNA, the CDR3 is TGCAGCGTTGTTGTAGCGGGGGGTTTTAATGAGCAGTTCTTC. It is translated as CSVVVAGGFNEQFF.

This clonotype has ten or more counts. V and J are TRBV14 and TRBJ2-5, with 12 bases matching TRBD1. This CDR3 is built from 16 residues. V shed 3 bases, J shed 0 bases, and the junction held 2 bases outside the gene matches. The germline gives CDR1 SGHDN, CDR2 FVKESK. CDR3 nucleotide sequence: TGTGCCAGCAGCCAGGGGACAGGGGGCTACCAAGAGACCCAGTACTTC. Its protein is CASSQGTGGYQETQYF.

This clonotype was seen repeatedly, ten times or more. The genes are TRBV12-3 or TRBV12-4 and TRBJ1-2, with TRBD1 as a possible D gene (5 bases). The CDR3 is 11 amino acids. V gave up 6 bases and J gave up 8 bases, with 10 bases separating them. CDR3 DNA sequence: TGTGCCAGCAGCCCCGGGGGAGGCTACACCTTC. Encoded protein: CASSPGGGYTF.

This clonotype was observed a handful of times. The rearrangement uses TRBV12-3 or TRBV12-4 and TRBJ2-3; tentatively, D is TRBD1 or TRBD2 (5 bases each). The V end was cut by 3 bases, the J end by 4 bases, with 11 bases between. The CDR3 covers 14 residues. CDR3 nucleotides: TGTGCCAGCAGTTTGATGGGGGTCCCAGATACGCAGTATTTT. It codes for CASSLMGVPDTQYF.

This clonotype showed up many times. V is TRBV7-2 and J is TRBJ2-3; D uncertain. This CDR3 has 15 amino acids. V gave up 3 bases and J gave up 3 bases, with 13 bases separating them. The germline gives CDR1 SGHTA, CDR2 FQGNSA. The CDR3 sequence is CASSFMQAQTDTQYF. In DNA form, the CDR3 reads TGTGCCAGCAGCTTTATGCAGGCACAAACAGATACGCAGTATTTT.

This clonotype was detected ten times or more. This sequence joins TRBV4-3 and TRBJ2-1; no firm D call. V lost 0 bases, J lost 9 bases, and 6 bases lay in between. This CDR3 is 12 amino acids long. The V gene's germline CDR1 is LGHNA and CDR2 YSLEER. The CDR3 bases are TGCGCCAGCAGCCAAGATACCGGTGAGCAGTTCTTC. Translating gives CASSQDTGEQFF.

V usage is TRBV14 and J usage is TRBJ2-7; no definite D call. V lost 1 base and J lost 6, with 10 bases in between. The length of the CDR3 is 13 residues. Looked up from germline, CDR1 is SGHDN and CDR2 is FVKESK. CDR3 sequence reads: CASSQGSPTEQYV. The CDR3 nucleotides are TGTGCCAGCAGCCAAGGGAGCCCAACCGAGCAGTACGTC.

The V gene is TRBV21-1, the J gene TRBJ2-1; no check of the table's D call, TRBD2, against the DNA was made. TRBV21-1 is a pseudogene. The CDR3 totals 20 residues. CDR3 nucleotides: TGTGCCAGCAGCAGATCCGGGACTAGCGACGGAGGGAGCTCCTACAATGAGCAGTTCTTC. Its protein product is CASSRSGTSDGGSSYNEQFF.

This clonotype was observed many times. The rearrangement uses TRBV12-3 or TRBV12-4 and TRBJ2-4, with D possibly matching TRBD2 (5 bases). Trimming took 5 bases from V and 0 from J, leaving 8 bases between them. The length of the CDR3 is 14 residues. The CDR3 DNA reads TGTGCCAGCAGTCGGGGTCTAGCCAAAAACATTCAGTACTTC. It is translated as CASSRGLAKNIQYF.

This clonotype was seen only a few times. The chain has TRBV9 and TRBJ2-1, with D perhaps TRBD1 or TRBD2 (5 bases each). This CDR3 spans 15 amino acids. V lost 4 bases and J 5 bases, leaving 16 bases between the germline ends. CDR1 is SGDLS, CDR2 YYNGEE, per germline. CDR3 sequence: CASSLRTQGHNEQFF. DNA for the CDR3: TGTGCCAGCAGCTTACGGACTCAGGGTCACAATGAGCAGTTCTTC.

The chain combines TRBV5-1 with TRBJ1-2; possible D gene TRBD1, 6 bases. Trimming shortened V by 6 bases and J by 4 bases, and 19 bases separated the two germline ends. Germline V gene data show CDR1 as SGHRS and CDR2 as YFSETQ. The CDR3 length is 15 residues. CDR3 amino acids: CASTRAEGGAYGYTF. CDR3 nucleotide sequence: TGCGCCAGCACCCGGGCGGAGGGGGGAGCCTATGGCTACACCTTC.

This clonotype was recorded a few times. This clone may be a read error of a much larger clone one base away. This sequence joins TRBV28 and TRBJ2-5; D may match TRBD1 or TRBD2 (5 bases each). This CDR3 has 13 residues. Germline V gene data show CDR1 as MDHEN and CDR2 as SYDVKM. Between the trimmed V and J ends, which lost 8 bases and 1 base, there was a span of 11 bases. The CDR3 DNA reads as TGTGCCAGCGGCTTGGGGACCCAAGAGACCCAGTACTTC. Translated, it gives CASGLGTQETQYF.